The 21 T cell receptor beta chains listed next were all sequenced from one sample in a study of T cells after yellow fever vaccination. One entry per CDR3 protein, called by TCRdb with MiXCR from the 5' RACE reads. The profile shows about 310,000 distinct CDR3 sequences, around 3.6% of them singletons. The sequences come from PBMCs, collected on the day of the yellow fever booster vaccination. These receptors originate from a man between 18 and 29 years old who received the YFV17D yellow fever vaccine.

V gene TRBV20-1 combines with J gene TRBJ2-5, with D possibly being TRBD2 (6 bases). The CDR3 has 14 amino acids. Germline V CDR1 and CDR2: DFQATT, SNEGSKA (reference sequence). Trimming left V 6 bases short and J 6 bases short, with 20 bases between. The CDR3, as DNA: TGCAGTGCACAGCCTCCGGGGGTTACGCAGACCCAGTACTTC. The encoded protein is CSAQPPGVTQTQYF.

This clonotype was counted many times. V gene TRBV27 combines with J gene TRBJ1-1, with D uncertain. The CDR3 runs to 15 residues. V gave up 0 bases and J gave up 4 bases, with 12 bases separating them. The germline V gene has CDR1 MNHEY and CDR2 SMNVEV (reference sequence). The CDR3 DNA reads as TGTGCCAGCAGTTTATCTTGGGTTTTAAGCACTGAAGCTTTCTTT. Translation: CASSLSWVLSTEAFF.

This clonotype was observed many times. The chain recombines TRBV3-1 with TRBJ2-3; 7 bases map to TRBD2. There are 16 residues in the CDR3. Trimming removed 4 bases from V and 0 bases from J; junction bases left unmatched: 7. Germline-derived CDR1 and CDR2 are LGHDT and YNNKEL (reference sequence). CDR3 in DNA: TGTGCCAGCAGCCGGGTCGGGGGGTCTAGCACAGATACGCAGTATTTT. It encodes CASSRVGGSSTDTQYF.

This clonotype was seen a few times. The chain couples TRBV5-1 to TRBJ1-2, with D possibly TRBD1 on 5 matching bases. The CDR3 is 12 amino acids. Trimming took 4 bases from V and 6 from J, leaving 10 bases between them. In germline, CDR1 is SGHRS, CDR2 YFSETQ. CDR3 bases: TGCGCCAGCAGCGGGGACGAGAATGGCTACACCTTC. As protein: CASSGDENGYTF.

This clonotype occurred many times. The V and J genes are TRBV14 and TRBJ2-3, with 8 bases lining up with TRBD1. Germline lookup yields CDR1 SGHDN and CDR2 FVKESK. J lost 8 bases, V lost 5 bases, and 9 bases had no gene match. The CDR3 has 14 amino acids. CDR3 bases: TGTGCCAGCAGCTCGGGACAGGCTCAGGTTACGCAGTATTTT. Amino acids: CASSSGQAQVTQYF.

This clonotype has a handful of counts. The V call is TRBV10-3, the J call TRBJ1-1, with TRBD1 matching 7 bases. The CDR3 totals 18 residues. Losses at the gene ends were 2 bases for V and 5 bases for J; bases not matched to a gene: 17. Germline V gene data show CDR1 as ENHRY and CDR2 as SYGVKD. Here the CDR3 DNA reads TGTGCCATCAGTGAGCCGCCATTCCATGACAGGGTAGGGACTGAAGCTTTCTTT. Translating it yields CAISEPPFHDRVGTEAFF.

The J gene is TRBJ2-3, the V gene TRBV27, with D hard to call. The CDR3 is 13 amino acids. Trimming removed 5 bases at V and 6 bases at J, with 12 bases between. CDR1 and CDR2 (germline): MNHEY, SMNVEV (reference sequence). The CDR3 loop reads CASSPRYIDTQYF. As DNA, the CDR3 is TGTGCCAGCAGTCCCCGATATATTGATACGCAGTATTTT.

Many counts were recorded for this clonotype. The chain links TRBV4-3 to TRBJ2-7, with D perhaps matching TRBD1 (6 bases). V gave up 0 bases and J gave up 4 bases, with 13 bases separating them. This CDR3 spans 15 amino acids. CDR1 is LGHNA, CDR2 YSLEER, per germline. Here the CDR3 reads CASSQDWGQEYEQYF. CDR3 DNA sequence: TGCGCCAGCAGCCAAGATTGGGGACAAGAATACGAGCAGTACTTC.

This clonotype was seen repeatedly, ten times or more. The CDR3 spells CASSGWDSHTQYF. The CDR3 coding sequence is TGTGCCAGCAGTGGCTGGGACAGTCATACGCAGTATTTT. The V call is TRBV6-6, the J call TRBJ2-3; 7 nucleotides line up with TRBD1. CDR1 and CDR2 (germline): MNHNY, SVGAGI (reference sequence). This CDR3 contains 13 residues. V shed 5 bases and J 7 bases; nucleotides not matched to a gene: 6.

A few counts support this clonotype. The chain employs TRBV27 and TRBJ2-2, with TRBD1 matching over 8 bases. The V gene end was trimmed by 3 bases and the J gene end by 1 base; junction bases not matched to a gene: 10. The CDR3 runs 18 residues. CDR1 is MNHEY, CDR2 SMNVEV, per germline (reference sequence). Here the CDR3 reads CASSFAIPGQVNTGELFF. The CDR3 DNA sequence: TGTGCCAGCAGTTTCGCTATCCCGGGACAGGTGAACACCGGGGAGCTGTTTTTT.

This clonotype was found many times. Here the CDR3 DNA reads TGCAGTGCTAGAGATCCCAGGATCAGCTCCTACAATGAGCAGTTCTTC. This sequence encodes CSARDPRISSYNEQFF. The genes are TRBV20-1 and TRBJ2-1; D uncertain. Germline CDR1 and CDR2: DFQATT and SNEGSKA (reference sequence). Trimming stripped 0 bases from V and 0 bases from J, with 12 bases between. This CDR3 has 16 amino acids.

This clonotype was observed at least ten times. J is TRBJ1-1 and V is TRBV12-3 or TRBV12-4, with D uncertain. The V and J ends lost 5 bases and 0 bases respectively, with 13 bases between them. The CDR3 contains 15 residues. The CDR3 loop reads CASSPGWQMNTEAFF. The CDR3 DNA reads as TGTGCCAGCAGTCCCGGGTGGCAGATGAACACTGAAGCTTTCTTT.

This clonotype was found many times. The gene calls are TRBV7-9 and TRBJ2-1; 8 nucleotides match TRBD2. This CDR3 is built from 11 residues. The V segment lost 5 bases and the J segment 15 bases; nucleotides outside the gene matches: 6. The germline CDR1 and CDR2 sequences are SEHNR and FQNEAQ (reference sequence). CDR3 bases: TGTGCCAGCAGCCAGTGGACTAGCCCGTTCTTC. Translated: CASSQWTSPFF.

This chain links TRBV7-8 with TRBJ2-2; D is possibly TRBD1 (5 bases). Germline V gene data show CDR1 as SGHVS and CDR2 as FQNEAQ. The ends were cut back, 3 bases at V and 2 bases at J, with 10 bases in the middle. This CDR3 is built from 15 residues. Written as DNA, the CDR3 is TGTGCCAGCAGCTTCCGAGACAGTAACACCGGGGAGCTGTTTTTT. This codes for CASSFRDSNTGELFF.

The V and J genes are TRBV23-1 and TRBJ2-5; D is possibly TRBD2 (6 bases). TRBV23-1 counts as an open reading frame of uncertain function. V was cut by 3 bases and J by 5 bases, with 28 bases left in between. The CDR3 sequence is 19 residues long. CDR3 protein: CASSHAEGPRGSEKETQYF. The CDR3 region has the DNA TGCGCCAGCAGTCACGCCGAGGGGCCTCGGGGGAGTGAGAAGGAGACCCAGTACTTC.

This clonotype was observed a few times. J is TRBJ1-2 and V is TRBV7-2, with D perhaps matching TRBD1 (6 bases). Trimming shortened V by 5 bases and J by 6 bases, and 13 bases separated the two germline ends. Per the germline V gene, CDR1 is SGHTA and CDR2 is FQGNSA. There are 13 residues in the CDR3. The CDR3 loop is CASSTDQGNGYTF. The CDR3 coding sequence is TGTGCCAGCAGCACGGACCAGGGGAATGGCTACACCTTC.

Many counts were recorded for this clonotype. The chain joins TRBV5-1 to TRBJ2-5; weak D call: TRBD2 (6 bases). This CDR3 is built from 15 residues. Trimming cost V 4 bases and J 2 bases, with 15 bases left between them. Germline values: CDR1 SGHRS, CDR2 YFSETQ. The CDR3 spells CASSPEGVRQETQYF. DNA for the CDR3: TGCGCCAGCAGCCCGGAGGGAGTGCGGCAAGAGACCCAGTACTTC.

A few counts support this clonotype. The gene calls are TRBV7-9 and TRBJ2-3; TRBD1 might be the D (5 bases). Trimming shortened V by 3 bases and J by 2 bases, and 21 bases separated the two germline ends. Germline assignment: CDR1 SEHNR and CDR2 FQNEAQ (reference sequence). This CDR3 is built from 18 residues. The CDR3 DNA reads TGTGCCAGCAGCTTTCCCCGAAATCCCGAGACAGTCACAGATACGCAGTATTTT. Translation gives CASSFPRNPETVTDTQYF.

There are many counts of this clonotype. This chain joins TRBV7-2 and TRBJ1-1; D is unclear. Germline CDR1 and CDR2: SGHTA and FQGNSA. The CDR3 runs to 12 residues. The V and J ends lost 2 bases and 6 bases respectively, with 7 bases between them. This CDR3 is CASSLYFSEAFF. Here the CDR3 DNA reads TGTGCCAGCAGCTTATATTTCTCTGAAGCTTTCTTT.

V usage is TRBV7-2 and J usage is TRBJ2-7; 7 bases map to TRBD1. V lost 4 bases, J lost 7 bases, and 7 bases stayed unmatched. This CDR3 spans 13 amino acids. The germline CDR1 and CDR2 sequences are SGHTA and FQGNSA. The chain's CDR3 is CASSYAGGGEQYV. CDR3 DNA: TGTGCCAGCAGCTACGCAGGGGGTGGGGAGCAGTACGTC.

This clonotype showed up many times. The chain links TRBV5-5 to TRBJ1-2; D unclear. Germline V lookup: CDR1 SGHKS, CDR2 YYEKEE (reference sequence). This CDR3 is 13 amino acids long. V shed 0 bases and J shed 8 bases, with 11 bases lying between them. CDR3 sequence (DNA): TGTGCCAGCAGCTTGGCCCTAAGTTACGGCTACACCTTC. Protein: CASSLALSYGYTF.